The 23 T cell receptor beta chains below all came from one sample that was sequenced in a study of blood T cell repertoires in COVID-19. Here immunoSEQ multiplex PCR was the method, and the copy in TCRdb shows in-frame clones only, minus some. The sample yields roughly 180,000 clones, roughly 80% seen once. Input material: peripheral blood. The receptors stem from a man aged 55 to 70 with active or convalescent COVID-19.

The chain is built from TRBV7-2 and TRBJ2-3; 12 nucleotides align to TRBD2. V shed 1 base, J shed 3 bases, and the junction held 11 bases outside the gene matches. CDR3 length equals 19 residues. CDR1 and CDR2 (germline): SGHTA, FQGNSA. The CDR3: CASSLGRLAGGPGTDTQYF. Here the CDR3 DNA reads TGTGCCAGCAGCTTAGGTCGTCTAGCGGGAGGGCCTGGTACAGATACGCAGTATTTT.

J is TRBJ2-3 and V is TRBV21-1; the listed D gene, TRBD2, was not tested against the DNA. TRBV21-1 constitutes a pseudogene. This CDR3 spans 18 amino acids. The CDR3 reads CASSKAATSGRVTDTQYF. CDR3 sequence (DNA): TGTGCCAGCAGCAAAGCTGCGACTAGCGGGAGGGTCACAGATACGCAGTATTTT.

This chain joins TRBV7-2 and TRBJ2-5; maybe TRBD2 (6 bases). V lost 1 base to trimming and J lost 4 bases, with 13 bases between them. The germline V gene encodes CDR1 SGHTA and CDR2 FQGNSA. This CDR3 spans 15 amino acids. CDR3 amino acids: CASSLGRDRRETQYF. The CDR3 DNA reads TGTGCCAGCAGCTTAGGGAGGGATCGTCGAGAGACCCAGTACTTC. The complete variable domain, with remaining parts taken from reference TRBV7-2 and TRBJ2-5, reads GAGVSQSPSNKVTEKGKDVELRCDPISGHTALYWYRQSLGQGLEFLIYFQGNSAPDKSGLPSDRFSAERTGGSVSTLTIQRTQQEDSAVYLCASSLGRDRRETQYFGPGTRLLVL.

The chain couples TRBV5-5 to TRBJ1-1, with 12 bases matching TRBD1. With V trimmed by 3 bases and J by 5 bases, 14 bases remained unmatched. CDR1 and CDR2 (germline): SGHKS, YYEKEE (reference sequence). This CDR3 is 18 amino acids long. CDR3: CASSSIPGQGASLTEAFF. In DNA, the CDR3 is TGTGCCAGCAGCTCGATTCCGGGACAGGGGGCCAGTTTGACTGAAGCTTTCTTT.

The V gene is TRBV10-3, the J gene TRBJ2-2; D is perhaps TRBD2 (5 bases). This CDR3 comprises 15 residues. Between the trimmed V and J ends, which lost 4 bases and 3 bases, there was a span of 12 bases. Per germline, CDR1 ENHRY and CDR2 SYGVKD. CDR3 protein: CAISVSDPHTGELFF. CDR3 DNA: TGTGCCATCAGTGTTAGCGACCCTCACACCGGGGAGCTGTTTTTT.

This clone was observed a handful of times. The chain recombines TRBV4-1 with TRBJ2-2; D not resolved. The V and J ends lost 4 bases and 6 bases respectively, with 3 bases between them. Germline lookup yields CDR1 MGHRA and CDR2 YSYEKL. The CDR3 loop spans 11 amino acids. CDR3 coding DNA: TGCGCCAGCAGCCTATCCGGGGAGCTGTTTTTT. It is translated as CASSLSGELFF.

The rearrangement joins TRBV7-9 to TRBJ2-7; D possibly corresponds to TRBD2 (5 bases). V lost 2 bases and J 0 bases, leaving 11 bases between the germline ends. The CDR3 runs to 15 residues. The germline V gene has CDR1 SEHNR and CDR2 FQNEAQ (reference sequence). For the CDR3, the DNA is TGTGCCAGCAGCTTAAGAGGGCGCGGCTCCTACGAGCAGTACTTC. Translating gives CASSLRGRGSYEQYF.

The chain uses TRBV18 and TRBJ2-7; 12 bases agree with TRBD1. The germline V gene encodes CDR1 KGHSH and CDR2 LQKENI. V lost 2 bases to trimming and J lost 3 bases; unmatched junction nucleotides: 8. The CDR3 extends over 17 amino acids. The CDR3 spells CASSPTGTGGFFYEQYF. The CDR3 DNA reads as TGTGCCAGCTCACCAACCGGGACAGGGGGCTTCTTCTACGAGCAGTACTTC.

This chain connects TRBV7-3 to TRBJ1-2, with TRBD1 identical over 7 bases. Losses at the gene ends were 2 bases for V and 4 bases for J; bases not matched to a gene: 7. Germline V gene data show CDR1 as SGHTA and CDR2 as FQGTGA. This CDR3 contains 15 residues. The chain's CDR3 is CASSLSTGPGYGYTF. In DNA, the CDR3 is TGTGCCAGCAGCTTATCGACAGGGCCCGGCTATGGCTACACCTTC.

V gene TRBV6-1 combines with J gene TRBJ2-5, with 7 bases identical to TRBD1. The CDR3 covers 14 residues. Trimming cost V 2 bases and J 5 bases; bases outside gene matches: 5. Germline V gene lookup returns CDR1 MNHNS and CDR2 SASEGT. CDR3 loop: CASSEQGGRETQYF. CDR3 nucleotide sequence: TGTGCCAGCAGTGAACAAGGGGGCAGGGAGACCCAGTACTTC.

This clone was counted between two and nine times. V gene TRBV4-1 combines with J gene TRBJ2-3; TRBD1 agrees at 9 bases. There are 17 residues in the CDR3. V trimming: 0 bases; J trimming: 3 bases; junction bases outside the gene matches: 7. Germline values: CDR1 MGHRA, CDR2 YSYEKL. The CDR3 nucleotides are TGCGCCAGCAGCCAAGATAAGGGACAGGGCTTAACAGATACGCAGTATTTT. Encoded protein: CASSQDKGQGLTDTQYF.

The CDR3 protein is CASTRWFTGGPSTSTDTQYF. CDR3 nucleotide sequence: TGTGCCAGCACTAGGTGGTTCACGGGGGGGCCAAGCACTAGCACAGATACGCAGTATTTT. This chain links TRBV2 with TRBJ2-3, with 8 nucleotides matching TRBD2. Trimming cost V 7 bases and J 0 bases; bases outside gene matches: 21. This CDR3 has 20 residues. Germline V CDR1 and CDR2: SNHLY, FYNNEI.

The chain carries TRBV6-5 and TRBJ2-7, with 8 positions matching TRBD1. CDR1 and CDR2 (germline): MNHEY, SVGAGI. V shed 7 bases and J 4 bases; nucleotides not matched to a gene: 9. The CDR3 contains 14 residues. The CDR3 DNA sequence: TGTGCCAGCACCTTCCAGGGGGCGCGTTACGAGCAGTACTTC. This encodes CASTFQGARYEQYF.

This clone was seen a single time. At one of its ends the junction is not consistent with the germline gene, which may arise from a read error. J is TRBJ1-1 and V is TRBV6-2 or TRBV6-3; possible D gene TRBD1, 5 bases. Germline CDR1 and CDR2: MNHEY and SVGEGT. CDR3 size: 13 residues. CDR3 nucleotide sequence: TGTGCCAGCAATTACGGGGGGACTGAGAAAGCTTTCTTT. This gives the protein CASNYGGTEKAFF.

The rearrangement joins TRBV25-1 to TRBJ2-2, with 10 bases fitting TRBD2. Trimming took 2 bases from V and 7 from J; bases not matched to a gene: 7. This CDR3 comprises 16 residues. The germline V gene encodes CDR1 MGHDK and CDR2 SYGVNS. As DNA, the CDR3 is TGTGCCAGCAGTGAACCCACGTCTAGCGGGAGCGGGGAGCTGTTTTTT. This encodes CASSEPTSSGSGELFF.

A few counts support this clone. The rearrangement links TRBV7-9 to TRBJ1-3; D gene unclear. Germline lookup yields CDR1 SEHNR and CDR2 FQNEAQ (reference sequence). This CDR3 comprises 15 residues. V lost 5 bases and J lost 0, with 11 bases in between. The CDR3 coding sequence is TGTGCCAGCAGCCCACAGATGAGCTCTGGAAACACCATATATTTT. It translates to CASSPQMSSGNTIYF.

This chain joins TRBV7-8 and TRBJ2-2, with 9 bases that match TRBD1. The CDR3 spans 17 residues. From germline, CDR1 is SGHVS and CDR2 FQNEAQ. V lost 7 bases to trimming and J lost 2 bases; unmatched junction nucleotides: 11. CDR3: CASTPQGTGSNTGELFF. The CDR3 nucleotides read TGTGCCAGCACCCCCCAGGGGACAGGGTCCAACACCGGGGAGCTGTTTTTT.

This chain links TRBV10-3 with TRBJ1-3; TRBD1 matches at 7 bases. The germline V gene has CDR1 ENHRY and CDR2 SYGVKD. Unmatched junction bases numbered 3, after V lost 3 bases and J lost 4 bases. CDR3 size: 14 residues. CDR3 region: CAISEQGRGNTIYF. CDR3 nucleotides: TGTGCCATCAGTGAACAGGGGCGAGGAAACACCATATATTTT.

The rearrangement links TRBV7-2 to TRBJ2-5, with 9 bases fitting TRBD2. This CDR3 is 14 amino acids long. Looked up from germline, CDR1 is SGHTA and CDR2 is FQGNSA. The V and J ends lost 6 bases and 5 bases, in that order; junction bases with no gene match: 7. CDR3 nucleotides: TGTGCCAGCAGGTCTGATAGCGGGAGCGAGACCCAGTACTTC. It translates to CASRSDSGSETQYF. The whole variable domain, filled in from reference TRBV7-2 and TRBJ2-5, reads GAGVSQSPSNKVTEKGKDVELRCDPISGHTALYWYRQSLGQGLEFLIYFQGNSAPDKSGLPSDRFSAERTGGSVSTLTIQRTQQEDSAVYLCASRSDSGSETQYFGPGTRLLVL.

CDR3 region: CASSRTSGSFDEQYF. CDR3 nucleotides: TGTGCCAGCAGTAGGACTAGCGGGAGTTTCGACGAGCAGTACTTC. The V call is TRBV2, the J call TRBJ2-7, with TRBD2 matching over 13 bases. This CDR3 spans 15 amino acids. With 5 bases clipped from V and 5 bases from J, the junction kept 6 bases outside the gene matches. Germline loops: CDR1 SNHLY, CDR2 FYNNEI.

The chain has TRBV7-2 and TRBJ1-1, with a weak D call TRBD1 (5 bases). Germline values: CDR1 SGHTA, CDR2 FQGNSA. CDR3 length: 14 amino acids. With 5 bases removed from V and 7 bases from J, the gap between germline ends came to 17 bases. CDR3 sequence: CASSLALRQGEAFF. The CDR3 DNA follows: TGTGCCAGCAGCCTCGCCCTGAGGCAGGGTGAAGCTTTCTTT.

The V and J genes are TRBV5-5 and TRBJ2-2; TRBD1 is a possible D gene (7 bases). The CDR3 contains 16 residues. Trimming removed 6 bases at V and 5 bases at J, with 20 bases between. Germline values: CDR1 SGHKS, CDR2 YYEKEE (reference sequence). CDR3 DNA sequence: TGTGCCAGCAACCCCCCCAGGAGGGGGCGAACCGGGGAGCTGTTTTTT. Its protein is CASNPPRRGRTGELFF.

The genes are TRBV7-3 and TRBJ2-7; TRBD1 matches at 7 bases. The CDR3 totals 14 residues. After removal of 3 bases from V and 5 bases from J, the junction contained 7 bases not matched to a gene. Per the germline V gene, CDR1 is SGHTA and CDR2 is FQGTGA. The CDR3 coding sequence is TGTGCCAGCAGCTTGGGACAGAACACTCACGAGCAGTACTTC. Translation: CASSLGQNTHEQYF.